The sequence of this T cell receptor (beta chain) was determined in a study of human T cells and chemical hapten exposure (dated by TCRdb to the early 2020s). As for the study more broadly: The libraries were sequenced as a pool, and the TCR yield per sample differed mostly because of small variations in library volumes within the pool. In alopecia patients, the study followed how the peripheral blood TCR repertoire changed in vivo over primary and secondary sensitization to diphenylcyclopropenone (DPC), a hapten. For every blood RNA sample, sequencing covered both the TCR alpha and TCR beta chains. On the study overall, not on this receptor specifically: Repeated subsampling changed both the strength of the expansion versus patch-test correlation and the threshold at which the correlation became significant. DPC sensitization did not change how many TCRs were above 1 in 1000 frequency, and no evidence was found of alterations in global repertoire structure.

Interpreted using the paper, the time point label stands for: healthy volunteer bleed at 2 weeks. Total RNA was extracted from unfractionated whole blood that had been collected in Tempus Blood RNA tubes. About 5 healthy volunteers served as TCR sequencing controls and were bled at day 0, 2 weeks and 6 weeks. The library was obtained by RACE. The run used a NextSeq 500. Library preparation attached unique molecular identifiers to individual cDNA molecules for quantitative, reproducible TCR counting. Concerning the study's data processing: Samples had a median of roughly 91,000 TCRs, with a range from roughly 20,000 to 690,600. The Decombinator software suite was used to annotate the V, J and CDR3 of the TCR reads. Every sample was subsampled to the same number of TCRs (28,000) for the PS versus PT1 abundance plots. Expanded TCRs were defined as absent before sensitization and observed at least eight times at the 2-week time point. The raw public data were reprocessed by TCRdb itself: fastp quality trimming at Q25, MiXCR clonotype calling, in-frame beta chains only. CDR3 protein sequences are deduplicated, and each keeps its most common genes and DNA. The V and J calls here are based on TCRdb, not the publication. The table for this sample lists about 130,000 distinct CDR3 sequences; 8.5% to 9.5% of them were counted only once. Roughly 1.8% of the sample is in the top ten clones.

This clonotype was detected only a few times. The specificity of this receptor is unknown. Nothing much larger sits one base from this clone, and base qualities are not available. This receptor was taken from a male donor in good health. Some clones in this sample may be carry-over from other donors' samples. The sample taken for sequencing was whole blood.

The CDR3 in this case is CASSPLDRAYEQYF. Read as DNA, the sequence is TGTGCCAGCAGCCCACTGGACAGGGCCTACGAGCAGTACTTC. The chain is assembled from TRBV5-4 and TRBJ2-7; 8 central nucleotides agree with TRBD1. The cysteine opens and the phenylalanine closes a CDR3 of 14 amino acids. The kept DNA is CDR3 alone, 42 bases in frame from the first base. Compared with germline, V lacks 4 bases and J lacks 2 bases; bases without a gene match: 5. The germline V gene encodes CDR1 SGHNT and CDR2 YYREEE (reference sequence).